In its sample, the clone carrying this T cell receptor (beta chain) was seen many times. Its antigen is unidentified. The record originates from a study of early T cells in non-severe SARS-CoV-2 infection. At the level of the study: Alpha and beta chains were unpaired, from unsorted whole-blood bulk RNA.

Study-wide findings and caveats: Matches to VDJdb favored anti-spike CD8 responses and missed private and CD4 specificities.

Researchers tagged individual cDNA molecules with unique molecular identifiers. Each CDR3 protein gets one entry after TCRdb re-called the 5' RACE reads with MiXCR. Of around 60,000 distinct CDR3 sequences listed, over 7.5% are singletons. CDR3 length: 16 residues. Germline CDR1 reads LGHDT; CDR2 reads YNNKEL (reference sequence). Trimming removed 1 base at V and 1 base at J, with 11 bases between. The clonotype comes from an adult who was a healthcare worker with PCR-confirmed SARS-CoV-2 infection or an uninfected control (not recorded which). The chain joins TRBV3-1 to TRBJ1-5; D possibly corresponds to TRBD1 (6 bases). Sequencing was carried out using whole blood. The chain's CDR3 is CASSQGGGSSNQPQHF. The CDR3 region has the DNA TGTGCCAGCAGCCAAGGCGGGGGCAGCAGCAATCAGCCCCAGCATTTT.